The sample holds a few counts of the clone carrying this TCR beta chain. As yet, its antigen is unknown. Trimming shortened V by 0 bases and J by 5 bases, and 14 bases separated the two germline ends. Germline-derived CDR1 and CDR2 are MNHEY and SVGEGT. The CDR3 contains 16 residues. The sample comes from a study of T cell repertoires in cytomegalovirus infection. Study-level results: The response measured ex vivo was dominated by TCR beta clonotypes (HLA-C-restricted and CMV-specific).

From the reads, TCRdb called clonotypes with MiXCR, one entry per CDR3 protein. The top ten hold around a sixth of the sample, which has roughly 250,000 distinct CDR3 sequences, about 20% seen once. This sequence joins TRBV6-2 or TRBV6-3 and TRBJ2-1; D is unclear. The TCR sequence derives from a human donor in good health (CMV status not recorded). Some clones in this sample may be carry-over from other donors' samples. Sequenced sample: CD8+ T cells from PBMCs. The CDR3 region has the DNA TGTGCCAGCAGTTACTCGTTGGGTAAGAAAGACAATGAGCAGTTCTTC. It translates to CASSYSLGKKDNEQFF.